Sequencing of this T cell receptor (beta chain) was carried out in a study of lymphopenia after photon versus proton radiotherapy. Trimming at V came to 6 bases and at J to 6 bases, leaving 8 bases not matched to a gene. The CDR3 contains 15 residues. Germline values: CDR1 MDHEN, CDR2 SYDVKM. Only in-frame clones appear in the TCRdb table, and some are missing; sequencing was by immunoSEQ multiplex PCR. The sample lists 70,000 to 95,000 clones, around 83% seen once, with 1.3% to 1.5% in the top ten. This TCR was sampled from a man aged 55-75 years with pancreatic cancer. This sample comprised peripheral blood, obtained from a patient treated with proton-based radiotherapy. The J gene is TRBJ2-1, the V gene TRBV28, with 10 bases lining up with TRBD1. The CDR3 reads CASRPPGTGVNEQFF. The CDR3 bases are TGTGCCAGCAGACCTCCCGGGACAGGGGTCAATGAGCAGTTCTTC.